In this sample, the clone carrying this T cell receptor (beta chain) turned up a few times. Its antigen is not known. An end of the junction does not agree with germline; a read error may underlie this. The data belong to a study of radiotherapy plus CTLA-4 blockade in lung cancer. Turning to the study itself: Objective responses were documented in about 20% of patients, with disease control in 31%.

Sequencing was performed with immunoSEQ multiplex PCR; in TCRdb, only in-frame clones are kept and a portion is missing. The data show some 92,000 clones, roughly 80% seen once. Study-level findings and limits: Best predicting response, reportedly, were early blood T cell clone dynamics, with interferon-beta. Tumor-origin TCR clones grew in blood after radiotherapy plus ipilimumab.

This receptor was taken from a human donor with non-small cell lung cancer who had a partial response to radiotherapy plus ipilimumab. The specimen comprised peripheral blood, sampled from a patient treated with radiotherapy plus ipilimumab.

Here the CDR3 DNA reads TGTGCCAGCAGCTTAGCGCGAAGCGGGAGGGACTTC. Residues: CASSLARSGRDF. The rearrangement uses TRBV7-2 and TRBJ2-7; the match to TRBD2 covers 10 bases. Germline V lookup: CDR1 SGHTA, CDR2 FQGNSA. The length of the CDR3 is 12 residues. The full variable domain, with the rest looked up from reference TRBV7-2 and TRBJ2-7, is GAGVSQSPSNKVTEKGKDVELRCDPISGHTALYWYRQSLGQGLEFLIYFQGNSAPDKSGLPSDRFSAERTGGSVSTLTIQRTQQEDSAVYLCASSLARSGRDFGPGTRLTVT.